This T cell receptor (beta chain) derives from a study of CD8+ T cells in alopecia areata. Per the germline V gene, CDR1 is SNHLY and CDR2 is FYNNEI. The CDR3 extends over 13 amino acids. The germline V and J ends were trimmed by 4 bases and 2 bases, with 8 bases remaining between them. This sample's treatment: oral pan-JAK inhibitor, 5-10 mg twice daily. Extracted RNA was reverse transcribed, and the resulting cDNA served as sequencing template. TCRdb keeps only in-frame clones here, not all; method: immunoSEQ multiplex PCR. This sample has approximately 200,000 clones, with around 43% found just once.

This clonotype originated in a human donor with alopecia areata. The sample consisted of CD4+ T cells sorted from blood, taken between weeks 36 and 40, from a patient treated with tofacitinib. This chain uses TRBV2 with TRBJ1-2; possibly TRBD1 for D (5 bases). CDR3 sequence reads: CASSVGENYGYTF. CDR3 coding DNA: TGTGCCAGCAGTGTGGGGGAGAACTATGGCTACACCTTC.